This TCR beta chain is from a study of identical twins. Study-wide findings and caveats: Out-of-frame TCR alpha sharing observed in monozygotic twins exceeded model estimates. There was an excess of low generation probability in the out-of-frame alpha sequences that twins shared. Zero-insertion analyses were open to partial confounding by invariant MAIT and iNKT cells.

The CDR3 contains 16 residues. Trimming shortened V by 1 base and J by 5 bases, and 18 bases separated the two germline ends. With respect to this clonotype: What it binds is not known.

Unique molecular identifiers were present on the cDNA, and a universal primer site came from template switching. TCRdb used MiXCR to reprocess the 5' RACE reads, holding one entry per CDR3 protein. The sample contains hundreds of thousands of distinct CDR3 sequences, 8% to 9% of which appear only once. This sample was also put to use in a study of yellow fever vaccine responses in identical twins.

Sequences were obtained from PBMCs. The rearrangement uses TRBV12-3 or TRBV12-4 and TRBJ2-7; D is possibly TRBD2 (5 bases). The sequence derives from a woman aged 18-29 years in good health. The CDR3: CASSLGPGLDADEQYF. As DNA, the CDR3 is TGTGCCAGCAGTTTAGGCCCGGGGTTGGATGCAGACGAGCAGTACTTC.